A single sample gave rise to the 17 T cell receptor beta chains below, sequenced in a study of T cell repertoires in cytomegalovirus infection. One entry per CDR3 protein results from TCRdb running MiXCR on the reads. The table records 700,000 to 850,000 distinct CDR3 sequences, around a third of them present only once. What these receptors recognize is not known. This sample comprised cultured CD8+ T cells from PBMCs, obtained from culture after CMV antigen stimulation. These receptors all come from a human donor in good health (CMV status not recorded). Some clones in this sample may be carry-over from other donors' samples.

The V call is TRBV7-6, the J call TRBJ2-1; no clear D. V gave up 3 bases and J gave up 8 bases, with 8 bases separating them. The CDR3 extends over 12 amino acids. The germline gives CDR1 SGHVS, CDR2 FNYEAQ. CDR3: CASSLEMDEQFF. CDR3 DNA: TGTGCCAGCAGCTTGGAGATGGATGAGCAGTTCTTC.

CDR3 bases: TGTGCCAGTAGTATACCCTCCGCGACAGGGGGCTATGGCTACACCTTC. It translates to CASSIPSATGGYGYTF. This chain connects TRBV19 to TRBJ1-2; 9 nucleotides agree with TRBD1. J was trimmed by 4 bases and V by 2 bases; bases with no gene match: 8. Per germline, CDR1 LNHDA and CDR2 SQIVND (reference sequence). The CDR3 runs to 16 residues.

The chain has TRBV12-3 or TRBV12-4 and TRBJ2-2; 9 bases are a match to TRBD2. The J segment lost 7 bases and the V segment lost 6 bases, leaving 6 bases of the junction unmatched. This CDR3 has 14 residues. This CDR3 reads CASRRLAGDGELFF. The CDR3 region has the DNA TGTGCCAGCAGACGATTAGCGGGGGACGGGGAGCTGTTTTTT.

With respect to this clonotype: One junction end disagrees with the germline gene, perhaps due to a read error. J is TRBJ2-5 and V is TRBV11-2; D unresolved. Germline loops: CDR1 SGHAT, CDR2 FQNNGV. The CDR3 sequence is 11 residues long. CDR3 region: CASSLVGQFNF. CDR3 DNA sequence: TGTGCCAGCAGCTTAGTTGGGCAATTTAACTTC.

This clonotype occurred a few times. The J gene is TRBJ1-1, the V gene TRBV27; no reliable D call. The V gene's germline CDR1 is MNHEY and CDR2 SMNVEV (reference sequence). The CDR3 consists of 15 residues. Trimming left V 6 bases short and J 0 bases short, with 14 bases between. The CDR3 DNA reads TGTGCCAGCAGGCCCTTTGGGCAGATGAACACTGAAGCTTTCTTT. Its protein product is CASRPFGQMNTEAFF.

The chain couples TRBV7-2 to TRBJ2-3, with no clear D. This CDR3 contains 15 residues. Germline V gives CDR1 SGHTA, CDR2 FQGNSA. V gave up 5 bases and J gave up 1 base, with 13 bases separating them. DNA for the CDR3: TGTGCCAGCAGCACCACAGAACTGGGCACAGATACGCAGTATTTT. As protein: CASSTTELGTDTQYF.

This chain links TRBV27 with TRBJ1-2; 10 bases are a match to TRBD1. Germline V CDR1 and CDR2: MNHEY, SMNVEV (reference sequence). CDR3 length: 18 amino acids. The J segment lost 3 bases and the V segment lost 0 bases, leaving 10 bases of the junction unmatched. The chain's CDR3 is CASSLSIHGQGVYYGYTF. The CDR3 DNA reads as TGTGCCAGCAGTTTATCTATTCATGGACAGGGGGTATACTATGGCTACACCTTC.

This clonotype was counted between two and nine times. This chain uses TRBV19 with TRBJ1-1; D ambiguous. Trimming left V 3 bases short and J 0 bases short, with 8 bases between. Germline V gives CDR1 LNHDA, CDR2 SQIVND (reference sequence). The CDR3 sequence is 14 residues long. The CDR3 sequence is CASSITRLNTEAFF. The CDR3 nucleotides read TGTGCCAGTAGTATTACCAGGCTGAACACTGAAGCTTTCTTT.

The rearrangement joins TRBV9 to TRBJ2-2; 7 nucleotides match TRBD2. The CDR3 contains 17 residues. Trimming at V came to 1 base and at J to 0 bases, leaving 6 bases not matched to a gene. Germline V gives CDR1 SGDLS, CDR2 YYNGEE. For the CDR3, the DNA is TGTGCCAGCAGCGTAAGTGGGGGAGGGCCGAACACCGGGGAGCTGTTTTTT. Translating it yields CASSVSGGGPNTGELFF.

This clonotype showed up just a few times. This sequence joins TRBV9 and TRBJ1-2; 8 nucleotides agree with TRBD1. The V and J ends lost 2 bases and 5 bases, in that order; junction bases with no gene match: 11. The CDR3 is 16 residues long. CDR1 SGDLS and CDR2 YYNGEE come from the germline V gene. The CDR3 here is CASSVTDRASNYGYTF. CDR3 DNA sequence: TGTGCCAGCAGCGTCACGGACAGGGCGAGTAATTATGGCTACACCTTC.

Many counts were recorded for this clonotype. This chain connects TRBV7-2 to TRBJ2-3; TRBD1 matches at 10 bases. There are 19 residues in the CDR3. V lost 1 base, J lost 5 bases, and 15 bases stayed unmatched. From germline, CDR1 is SGHTA and CDR2 FQGNSA. The CDR3 DNA is TGTGCCAGCAGCTTAGTGGGAGGATACGACAGGGGGCTCAGAGATACGCAGTATTTT. This encodes CASSLVGGYDRGLRDTQYF.

Concerning this clonotype: A single base separates this from a much larger clone, so it may be a read error. The chain recombines TRBV6-8 with TRBJ2-2; no reliable D call. In germline, CDR1 is MNHGY, CDR2 SAAAGT. This CDR3 has 14 amino acids. The chain's CDR3 is CASRPPPNTRELFF. CDR3 coding DNA: TGTGCCAGCAGGCCCCCTCCGAACACCCGGGAGCTGTTTTTT.

This chain links TRBV6-5 with TRBJ1-2, with 7 nucleotides matching TRBD1. The CDR3 extends over 14 amino acids. V lost 10 bases, J lost 2 bases, and 10 bases stayed unmatched. The germline gives CDR1 MNHEY, CDR2 SVGAGI. The CDR3 bases are TGTGCCAATGGGGAAGGGACAGCGAACTATGGCTACACCTTC. It codes for CANGEGTANYGYTF.

This clonotype was counted a few times. The chain links TRBV12-3 or TRBV12-4 to TRBJ1-6; D is uncertain. This CDR3 region has 17 residues. Between the trimmed V and J ends, which lost 2 bases and 1 base, there was a span of 12 bases. The CDR3 protein is CASSLREGISYNSPLHF. CDR3 sequence (DNA): TGTGCCAGCAGTTTACGGGAAGGGATTTCCTATAATTCACCCCTCCACTTT.

This clonotype was seen a few times. This chain links TRBV5-4 with TRBJ2-2; the match to TRBD2 covers 11 bases. V shed 3 bases and J 7 bases; nucleotides not matched to a gene: 5. The germline CDR1 and CDR2 sequences are SGHNT and YYREEE (reference sequence). The CDR3 has 15 residues. The chain's CDR3 is CASSSSGGHVGELFF. The CDR3 DNA reads TGTGCCAGCAGCTCTAGCGGGGGGCACGTCGGGGAGCTGTTTTTT.

A few counts support this clonotype. The chain has TRBV27 and TRBJ2-5; 12 bases agree with TRBD1. The CDR3 spans 16 residues. Germline CDR1 reads MNHEY; CDR2 reads SMNVEV (reference sequence). The V and J ends lost 5 bases and 5 bases, in that order; junction bases with no gene match: 9. CDR3 sequence reads: CASSPWDRGPVETQYF. CDR3 DNA: TGTGCCAGCAGTCCTTGGGACAGGGGGCCGGTGGAGACCCAGTACTTC.

This clonotype was found a few times. The chain couples TRBV7-9 to TRBJ2-1; 9 nucleotides agree with TRBD1. CDR3 length equals 14 residues. Germline CDR1 and CDR2: SEHNR and FQNEAQ (reference sequence). J gave up 9 bases and V 7 bases, and 10 bases lay outside the gene matches. The CDR3 spells CASNLQGAPGEQFF. The DNA of the CDR3 is TGTGCCAGCAACCTACAGGGGGCCCCCGGTGAGCAGTTCTTC.